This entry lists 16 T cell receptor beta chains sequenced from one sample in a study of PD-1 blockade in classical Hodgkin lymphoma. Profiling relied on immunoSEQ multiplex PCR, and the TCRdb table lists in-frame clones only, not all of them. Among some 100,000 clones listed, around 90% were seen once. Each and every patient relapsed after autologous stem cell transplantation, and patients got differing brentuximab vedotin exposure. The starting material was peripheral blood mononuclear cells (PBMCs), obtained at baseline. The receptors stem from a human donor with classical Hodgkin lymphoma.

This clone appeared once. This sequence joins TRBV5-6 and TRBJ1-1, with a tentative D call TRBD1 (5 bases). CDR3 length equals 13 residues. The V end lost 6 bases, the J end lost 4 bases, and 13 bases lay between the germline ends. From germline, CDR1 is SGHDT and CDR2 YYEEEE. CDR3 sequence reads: CASTFGGGTEAFF. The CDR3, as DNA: TGTGCCAGCACCTTTGGGGGGGGCACTGAAGCTTTCTTT.

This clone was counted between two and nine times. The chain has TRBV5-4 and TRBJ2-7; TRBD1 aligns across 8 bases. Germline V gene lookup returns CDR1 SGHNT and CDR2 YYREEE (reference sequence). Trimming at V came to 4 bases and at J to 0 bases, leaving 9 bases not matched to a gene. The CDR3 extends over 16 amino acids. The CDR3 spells CASSRDRRPISYEQYF. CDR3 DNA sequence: TGTGCCAGCAGCAGGGACAGGCGGCCTATCTCCTACGAGCAGTACTTC. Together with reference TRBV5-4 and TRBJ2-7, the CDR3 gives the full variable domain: ETGVTQSPTHLIKTRGQQVTLRCSSQSGHNTVSWYQQALGQGPQFIFQYYREEENGRGNFPPRFSGLQFPNYSSELNVNALELDDSALYLCASSRDRRPISYEQYFGPGTRLTVT.

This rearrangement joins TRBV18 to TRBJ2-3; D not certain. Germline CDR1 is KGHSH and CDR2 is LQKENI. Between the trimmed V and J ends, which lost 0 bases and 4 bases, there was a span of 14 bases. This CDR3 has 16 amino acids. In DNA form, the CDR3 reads TGTGCCAGCTCACCACCCGGCAGTCTCCAACCAGATACGCAGTATTTT. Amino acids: CASSPPGSLQPDTQYF.

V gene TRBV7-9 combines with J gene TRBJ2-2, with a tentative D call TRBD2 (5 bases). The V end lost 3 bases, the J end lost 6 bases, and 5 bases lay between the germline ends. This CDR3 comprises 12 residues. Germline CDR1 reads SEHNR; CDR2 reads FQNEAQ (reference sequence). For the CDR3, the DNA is TGTGCCAGCAGCTTCGGGGCCGGGGAGCTGTTTTTT. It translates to CASSFGAGELFF.

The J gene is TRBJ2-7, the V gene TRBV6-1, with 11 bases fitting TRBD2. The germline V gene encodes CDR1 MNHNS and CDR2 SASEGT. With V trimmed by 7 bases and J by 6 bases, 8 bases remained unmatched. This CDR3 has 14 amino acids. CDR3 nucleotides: TGTGCCAGCATTTTAGCGGGAGGGCTCATCGAGCAGTACTTC. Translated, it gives CASILAGGLIEQYF.

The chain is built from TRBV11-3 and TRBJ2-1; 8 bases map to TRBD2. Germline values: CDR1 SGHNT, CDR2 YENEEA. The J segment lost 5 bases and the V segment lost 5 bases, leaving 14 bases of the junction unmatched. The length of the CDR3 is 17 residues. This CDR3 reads CASSPSRGSGIDNEQFF. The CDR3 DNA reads TGTGCCAGCAGCCCCAGCCGGGGTAGCGGGATCGACAATGAGCAGTTCTTC.

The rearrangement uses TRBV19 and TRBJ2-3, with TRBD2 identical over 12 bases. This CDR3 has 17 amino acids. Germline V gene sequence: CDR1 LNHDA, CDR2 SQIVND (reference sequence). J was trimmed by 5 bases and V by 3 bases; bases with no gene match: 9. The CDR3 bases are TGTGCCAGTAGTATCGATAGGACTAGCGGGATAGGAGATACGCAGTATTTT. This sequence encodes CASSIDRTSGIGDTQYF. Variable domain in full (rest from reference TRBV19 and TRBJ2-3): DGGITQSPKYLFRKEGQNVTLSCEQNLNHDAMYWYRQDPGQGLRLIYYSQIVNDFQKGDIAEGYSVSREKKESFPLTVTSAQKNPTAFYLCASSIDRTSGIGDTQYFGPGTRLTVL.

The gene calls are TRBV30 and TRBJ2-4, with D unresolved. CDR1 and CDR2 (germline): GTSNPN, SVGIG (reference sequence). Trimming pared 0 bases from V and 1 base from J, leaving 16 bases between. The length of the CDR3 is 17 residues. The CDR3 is CAWSVSLLESAKNIQYF. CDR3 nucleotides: TGTGCCTGGAGTGTGTCGTTGCTTGAGTCGGCCAAAAACATTCAGTACTTC.

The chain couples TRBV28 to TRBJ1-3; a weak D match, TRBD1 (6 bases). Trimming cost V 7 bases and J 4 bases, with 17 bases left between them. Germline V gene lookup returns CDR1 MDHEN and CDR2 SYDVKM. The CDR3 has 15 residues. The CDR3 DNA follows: TGTGCCAGCAACTACCCAGGGGTACTCGGAAACACCATATATTTT. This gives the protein CASNYPGVLGNTIYF.

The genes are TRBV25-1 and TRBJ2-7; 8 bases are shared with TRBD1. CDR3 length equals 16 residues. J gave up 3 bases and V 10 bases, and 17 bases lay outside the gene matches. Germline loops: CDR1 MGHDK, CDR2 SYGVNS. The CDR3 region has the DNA TGTGCCACCCTAGGGAAGGACAGGGTGTCCCTCTACGAGCAGTACTTC. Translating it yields CATLGKDRVSLYEQYF.

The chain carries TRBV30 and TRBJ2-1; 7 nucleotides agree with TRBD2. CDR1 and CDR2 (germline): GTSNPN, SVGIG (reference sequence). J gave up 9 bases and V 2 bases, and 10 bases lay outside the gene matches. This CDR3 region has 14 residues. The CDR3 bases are TGTGCCTGGAGTTCGGCGGGAGTCCCGTTTGAGCAGTTCTTC. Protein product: CAWSSAGVPFEQFF.

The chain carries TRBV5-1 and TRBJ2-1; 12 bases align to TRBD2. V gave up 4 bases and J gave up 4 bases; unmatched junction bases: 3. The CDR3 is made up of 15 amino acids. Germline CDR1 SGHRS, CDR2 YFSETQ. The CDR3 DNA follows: TGCGCCAGCAGCACTCTAGCGGGAGGGTACAATGAGCAGTTCTTC. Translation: CASSTLAGGYNEQFF. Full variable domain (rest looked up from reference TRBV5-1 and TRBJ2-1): KAGVTQTPRYLIKTRGQQVTLSCSPISGHRSVSWYQQTPGQGLQFLFEYFSETQRNKGNFPGRFSGRQFSNSRSEMNVSTLELGDSALYLCASSTLAGGYNEQFFGPGTRLTVL.

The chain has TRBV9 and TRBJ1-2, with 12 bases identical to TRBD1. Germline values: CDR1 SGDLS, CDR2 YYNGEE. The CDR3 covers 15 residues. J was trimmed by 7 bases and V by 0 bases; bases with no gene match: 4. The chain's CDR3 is CASSVGDRGPPGYTF. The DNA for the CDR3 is TGTGCCAGCAGCGTAGGGGACAGGGGGCCGCCTGGCTACACCTTC.

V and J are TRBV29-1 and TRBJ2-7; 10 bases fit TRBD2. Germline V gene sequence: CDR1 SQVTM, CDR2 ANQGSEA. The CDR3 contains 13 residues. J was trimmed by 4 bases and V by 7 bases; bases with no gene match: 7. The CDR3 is CSAQASGRYEQYF. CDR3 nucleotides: TGCAGCGCCCAGGCTAGCGGGAGATACGAGCAGTACTTC.

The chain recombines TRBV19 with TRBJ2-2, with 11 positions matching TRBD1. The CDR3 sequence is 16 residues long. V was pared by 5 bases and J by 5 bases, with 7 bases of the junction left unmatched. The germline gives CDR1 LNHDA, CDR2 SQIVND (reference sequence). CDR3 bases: TGTGCCAGTAGTTCGGACAGGGGGCGTCGGACCGGGGAGCTGTTTTTT. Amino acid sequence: CASSSDRGRRTGELFF.

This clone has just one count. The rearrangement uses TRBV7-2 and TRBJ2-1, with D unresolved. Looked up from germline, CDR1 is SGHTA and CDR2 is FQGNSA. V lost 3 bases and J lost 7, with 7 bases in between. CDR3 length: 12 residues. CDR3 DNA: TGTGCCAGCAGCTTCTCTAATAATGAGCAGTTCTTC. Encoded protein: CASSFSNNEQFF. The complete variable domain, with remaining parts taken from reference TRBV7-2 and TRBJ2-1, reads GAGVSQSPSNKVTEKGKDVELRCDPISGHTALYWYRQSLGQGLEFLIYFQGNSAPDKSGLPSDRFSAERTGGSVSTLTIQRTQQEDSAVYLCASSFSNNEQFFGPGTRLTVL.